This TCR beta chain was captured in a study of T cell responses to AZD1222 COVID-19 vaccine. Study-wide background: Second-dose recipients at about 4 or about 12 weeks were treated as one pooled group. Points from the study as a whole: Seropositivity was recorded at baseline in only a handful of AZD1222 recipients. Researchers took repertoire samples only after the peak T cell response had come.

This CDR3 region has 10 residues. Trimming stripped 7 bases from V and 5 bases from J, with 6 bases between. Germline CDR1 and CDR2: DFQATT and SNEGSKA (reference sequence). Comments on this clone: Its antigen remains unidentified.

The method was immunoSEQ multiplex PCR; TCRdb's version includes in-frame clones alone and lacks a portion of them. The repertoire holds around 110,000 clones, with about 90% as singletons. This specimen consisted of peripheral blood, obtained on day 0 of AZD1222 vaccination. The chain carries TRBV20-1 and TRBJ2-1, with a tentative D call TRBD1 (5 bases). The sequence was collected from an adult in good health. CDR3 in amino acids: CSVGDNEQFF. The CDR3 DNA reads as TGCAGTGTAGGGGACAATGAGCAGTTCTTC.